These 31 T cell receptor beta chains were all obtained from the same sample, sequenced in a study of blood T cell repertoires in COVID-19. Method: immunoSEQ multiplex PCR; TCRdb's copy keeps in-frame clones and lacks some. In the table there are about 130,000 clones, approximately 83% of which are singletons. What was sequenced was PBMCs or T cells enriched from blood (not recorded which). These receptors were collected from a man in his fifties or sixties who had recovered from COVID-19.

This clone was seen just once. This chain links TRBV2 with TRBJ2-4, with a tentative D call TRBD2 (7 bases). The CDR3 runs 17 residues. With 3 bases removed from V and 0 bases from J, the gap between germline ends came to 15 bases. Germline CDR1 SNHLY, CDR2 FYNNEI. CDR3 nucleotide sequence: TGTGCCAGCAGTGAGGGGGCGGGAGCGGGAGCCAAAAACATTCAGTACTTC. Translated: CASSEGAGAGAKNIQYF.

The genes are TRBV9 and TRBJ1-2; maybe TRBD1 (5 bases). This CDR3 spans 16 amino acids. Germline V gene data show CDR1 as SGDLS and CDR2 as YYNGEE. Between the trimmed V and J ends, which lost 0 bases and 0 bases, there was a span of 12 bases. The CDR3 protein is CASSVEGASANYGYTF. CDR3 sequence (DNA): TGTGCCAGCAGCGTAGAAGGGGCGTCGGCTAACTATGGCTACACCTTC.

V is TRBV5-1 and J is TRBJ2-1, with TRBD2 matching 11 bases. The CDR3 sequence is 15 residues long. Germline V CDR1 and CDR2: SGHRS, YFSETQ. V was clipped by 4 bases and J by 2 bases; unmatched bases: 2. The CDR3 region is CASSTLAGAYNEQFF. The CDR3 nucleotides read TGCGCCAGCAGCACACTAGCGGGGGCCTACAATGAGCAGTTCTTC.

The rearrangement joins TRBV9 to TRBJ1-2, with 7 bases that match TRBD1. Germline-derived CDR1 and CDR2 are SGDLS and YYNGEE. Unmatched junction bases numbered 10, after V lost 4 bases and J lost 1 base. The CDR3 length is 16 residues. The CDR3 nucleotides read TGTGCCAGCAGCCTCACGGCGGGACAGTTTAACTATGGCTACACCTTC. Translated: CASSLTAGQFNYGYTF.

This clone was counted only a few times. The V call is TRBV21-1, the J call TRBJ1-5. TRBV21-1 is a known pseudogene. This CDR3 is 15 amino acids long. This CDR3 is CASSSLGGWEQPQHF. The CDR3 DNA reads TGTGCCAGCAGCAGCCTCGGGGGATGGGAACAGCCCCAGCATTTT.

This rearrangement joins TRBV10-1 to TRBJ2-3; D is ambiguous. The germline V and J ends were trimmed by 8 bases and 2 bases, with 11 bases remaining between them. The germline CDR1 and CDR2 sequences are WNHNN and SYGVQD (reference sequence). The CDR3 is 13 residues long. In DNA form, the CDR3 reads TGCGCCAGCCGACAATACGACACAGATACGCAGTATTTT. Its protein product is CASRQYDTDTQYF.

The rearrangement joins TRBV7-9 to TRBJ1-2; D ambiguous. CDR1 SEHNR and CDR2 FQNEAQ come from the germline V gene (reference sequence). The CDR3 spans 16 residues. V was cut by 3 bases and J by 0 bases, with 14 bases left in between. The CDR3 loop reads CASSLGRNMANYGYTF. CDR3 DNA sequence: TGTGCCAGCAGCTTGGGCCGGAACATGGCTAACTATGGCTACACCTTC.

The CDR3 sequence: CASSSRTAVGHGYTF. The CDR3 nucleotides are TGTGCCAGCAGCTCCCGGACAGCCGTCGGTCATGGCTACACCTTC. The chain joins TRBV7-2 to TRBJ1-2; possibly TRBD1 for D (6 bases). Germline-derived CDR1 and CDR2 are SGHTA and FQGNSA. The CDR3 is 15 residues long. V gave up 4 bases and J gave up 6 bases, with 18 bases separating them.

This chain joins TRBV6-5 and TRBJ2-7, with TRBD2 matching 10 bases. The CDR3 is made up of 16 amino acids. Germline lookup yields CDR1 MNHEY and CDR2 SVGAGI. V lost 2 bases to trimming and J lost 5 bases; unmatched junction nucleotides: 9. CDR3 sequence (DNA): TGTGCCAGCAGTTACCTCGTGGCTAGCGGGGGACACGAGCAGTACTTC. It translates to CASSYLVASGGHEQYF.

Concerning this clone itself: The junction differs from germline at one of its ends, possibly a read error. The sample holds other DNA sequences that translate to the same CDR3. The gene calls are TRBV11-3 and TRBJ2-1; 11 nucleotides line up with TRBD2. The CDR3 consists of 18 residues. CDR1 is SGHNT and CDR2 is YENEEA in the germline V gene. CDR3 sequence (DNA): TGTGCCAGTAGCTTAGATACGGCTAGCGGGGGGTATTACAATGAGCAGTTCTTC. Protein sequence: CASSLDTASGGYYNEQFF.

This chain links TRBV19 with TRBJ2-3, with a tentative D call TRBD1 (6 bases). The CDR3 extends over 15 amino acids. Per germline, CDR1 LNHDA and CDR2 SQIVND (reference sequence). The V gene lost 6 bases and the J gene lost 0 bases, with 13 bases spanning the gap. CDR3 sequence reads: CASSIGQRSTDTQYF. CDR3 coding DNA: TGTGCCAGTAGCATCGGACAGCGAAGCACAGATACGCAGTATTTT.

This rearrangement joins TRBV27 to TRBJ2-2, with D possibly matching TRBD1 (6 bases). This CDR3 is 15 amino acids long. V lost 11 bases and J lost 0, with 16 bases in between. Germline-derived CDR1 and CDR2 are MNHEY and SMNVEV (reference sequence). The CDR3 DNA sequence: TGTGCCGCGTCTGCGGACAGATCGAACACCGGGGAGCTGTTTTTT. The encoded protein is CAASADRSNTGELFF.

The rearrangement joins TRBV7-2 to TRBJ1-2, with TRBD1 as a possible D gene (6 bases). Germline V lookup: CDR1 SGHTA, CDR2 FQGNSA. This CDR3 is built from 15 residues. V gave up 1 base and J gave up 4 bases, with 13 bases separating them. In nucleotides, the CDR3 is TGTGCCAGCAGCTTAGGGTGGACAGCCCCCTATGGCTACACCTTC. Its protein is CASSLGWTAPYGYTF.

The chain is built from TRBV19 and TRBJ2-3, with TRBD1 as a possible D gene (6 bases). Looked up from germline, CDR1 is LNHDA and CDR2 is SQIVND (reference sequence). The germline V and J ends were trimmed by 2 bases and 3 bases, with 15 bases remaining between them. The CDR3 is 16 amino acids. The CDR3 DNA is TGTGCCAGTAGTATACGCAGGGGAAGCCGAACAGATACGCAGTATTTT. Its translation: CASSIRRGSRTDTQYF.

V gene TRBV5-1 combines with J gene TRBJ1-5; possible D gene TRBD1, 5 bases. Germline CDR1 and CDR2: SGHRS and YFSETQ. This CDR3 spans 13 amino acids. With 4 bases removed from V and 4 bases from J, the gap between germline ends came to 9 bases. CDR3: CASSVDKNQPQHF. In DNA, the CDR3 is TGCGCCAGCAGCGTGGACAAGAATCAGCCCCAGCATTTT.

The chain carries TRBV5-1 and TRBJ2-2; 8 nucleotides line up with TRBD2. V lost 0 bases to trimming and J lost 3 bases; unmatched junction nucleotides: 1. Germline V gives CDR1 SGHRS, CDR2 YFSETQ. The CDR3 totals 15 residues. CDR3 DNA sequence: TGCGCCAGCAGCTTGGACGGGGGGGACACCGGGGAGCTGTTTTTT. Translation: CASSLDGGDTGELFF. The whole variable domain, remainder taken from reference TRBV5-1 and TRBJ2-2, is KAGVTQTPRYLIKTRGQQVTLSCSPISGHRSVSWYQQTPGQGLQFLFEYFSETQRNKGNFPGRFSGRQFSNSRSEMNVSTLELGDSALYLCASSLDGGDTGELFFGEGSRLTVL.

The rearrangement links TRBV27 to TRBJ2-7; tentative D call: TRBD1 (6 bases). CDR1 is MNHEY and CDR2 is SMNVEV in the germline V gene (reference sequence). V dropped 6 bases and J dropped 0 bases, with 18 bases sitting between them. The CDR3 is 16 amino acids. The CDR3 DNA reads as TGTGCCAGCAGGGACGTAGGGCAGGGGCTCTCCTACGAGCAGTACTTC. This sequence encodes CASRDVGQGLSYEQYF.

The CDR3 DNA reads TGTGCCAGCAGCCCCTACAGGGGCACTGAAGCTTTCTTT. The encoded protein is CASSPYRGTEAFF. This chain joins TRBV3-1 (or the pseudogene TRBV3-2) and TRBJ1-1; 7 bases line up with TRBD1. This CDR3 is built from 13 residues. Trimming took 4 bases from V and 4 from J; bases not matched to a gene: 3. Germline V gene lookup returns CDR1 LGHDT and CDR2 YNNKEL (reference sequence).

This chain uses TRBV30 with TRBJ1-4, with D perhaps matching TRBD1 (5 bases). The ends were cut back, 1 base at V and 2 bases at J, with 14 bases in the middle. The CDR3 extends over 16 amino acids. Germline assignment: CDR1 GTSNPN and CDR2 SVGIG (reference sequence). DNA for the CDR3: TGTGCCTGGAGTGGGGCACAAGGGACTACTAATGAAAAACTGTTTTTT. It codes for CAWSGAQGTTNEKLFF.

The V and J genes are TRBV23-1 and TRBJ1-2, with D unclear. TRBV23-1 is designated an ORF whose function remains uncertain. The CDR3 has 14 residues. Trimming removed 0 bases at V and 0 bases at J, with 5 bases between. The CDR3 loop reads CASSQSPANYGYTF. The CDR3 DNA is TGCGCCAGCAGTCAATCACCGGCTAACTATGGCTACACCTTC.

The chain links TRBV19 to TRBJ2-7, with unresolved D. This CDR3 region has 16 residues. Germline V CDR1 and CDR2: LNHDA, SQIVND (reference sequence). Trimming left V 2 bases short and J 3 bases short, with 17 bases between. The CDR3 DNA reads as TGTGCCAGTAGTATAAAGGCGACTCGACCTAGCTACGAGCAGTACTTC. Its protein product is CASSIKATRPSYEQYF.

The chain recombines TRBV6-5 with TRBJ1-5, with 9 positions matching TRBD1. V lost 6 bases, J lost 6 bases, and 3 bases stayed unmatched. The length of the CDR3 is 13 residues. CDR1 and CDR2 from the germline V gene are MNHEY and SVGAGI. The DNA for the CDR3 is TGTGCCAGCAGACAGGGGGCCGGTCAGCCCCAGCATTTT. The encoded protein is CASRQGAGQPQHF.

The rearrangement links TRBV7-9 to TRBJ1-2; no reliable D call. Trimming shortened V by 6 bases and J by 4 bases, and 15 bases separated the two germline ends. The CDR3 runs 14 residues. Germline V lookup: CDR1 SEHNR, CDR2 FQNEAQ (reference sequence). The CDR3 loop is CASRPPGESYGYTF. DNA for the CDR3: TGTGCCAGCAGACCGCCCGGGGAGAGCTATGGCTACACCTTC.

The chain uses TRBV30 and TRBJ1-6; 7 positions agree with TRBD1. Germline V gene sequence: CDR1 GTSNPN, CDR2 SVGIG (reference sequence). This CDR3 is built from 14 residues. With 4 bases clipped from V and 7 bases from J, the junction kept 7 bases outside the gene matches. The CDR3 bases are TGTGCCTGGACTGTTACCAGGGGGAATTCACCCCTCCACTTT. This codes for CAWTVTRGNSPLHF.

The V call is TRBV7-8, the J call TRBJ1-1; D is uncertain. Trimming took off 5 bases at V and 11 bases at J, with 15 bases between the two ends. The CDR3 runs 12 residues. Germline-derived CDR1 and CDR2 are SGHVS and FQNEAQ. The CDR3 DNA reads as TGTGCCAGCAGCCCATACGACCGGGGTGCTTTCTTT. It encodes CASSPYDRGAFF.

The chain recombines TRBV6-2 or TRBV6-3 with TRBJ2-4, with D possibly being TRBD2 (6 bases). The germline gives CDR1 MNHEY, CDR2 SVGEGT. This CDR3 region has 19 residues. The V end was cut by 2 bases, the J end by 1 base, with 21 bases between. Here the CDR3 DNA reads TGTGCCAGCAGTTACGGGTCCCGTCGCGCGGGGATGGCCAAAAACATTCAGTACTTC. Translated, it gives CASSYGSRRAGMAKNIQYF.

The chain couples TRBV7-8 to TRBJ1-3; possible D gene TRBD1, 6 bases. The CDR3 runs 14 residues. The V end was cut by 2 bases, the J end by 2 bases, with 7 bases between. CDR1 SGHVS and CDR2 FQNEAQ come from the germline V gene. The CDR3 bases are TGTGCCAGCAGCTTAAGGGGGACTGGAAACACCATATATTTT. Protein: CASSLRGTGNTIYF.

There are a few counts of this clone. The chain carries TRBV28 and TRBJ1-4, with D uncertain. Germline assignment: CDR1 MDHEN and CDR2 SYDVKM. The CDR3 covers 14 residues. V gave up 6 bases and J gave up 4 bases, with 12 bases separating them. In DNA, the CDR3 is TGTGCCAGCAGGAGGGAGTCCCGTAATGAAAAACTGTTTTTT. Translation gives CASRRESRNEKLFF.

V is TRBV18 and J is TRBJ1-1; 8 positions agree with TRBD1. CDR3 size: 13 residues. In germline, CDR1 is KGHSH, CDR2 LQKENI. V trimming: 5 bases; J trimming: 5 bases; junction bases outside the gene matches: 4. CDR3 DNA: TGTGCCAGCTCAGGACAGGGTGGGACTGAAGCTTTCTTT. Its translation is CASSGQGGTEAFF.

The CDR3 DNA follows: TGCGCCAGCAGTCAATCGTTACGCGTGGTAACCGGGGAGCTGTTTTTT. Translated: CASSQSLRVVTGELFF. The chain employs TRBV23-1 and TRBJ2-2, with D unclear. TRBV23-1 is an open reading frame whose function is uncertain. V was clipped by 0 bases and J by 5 bases, with 13 bases between them. CDR3 length equals 16 residues.

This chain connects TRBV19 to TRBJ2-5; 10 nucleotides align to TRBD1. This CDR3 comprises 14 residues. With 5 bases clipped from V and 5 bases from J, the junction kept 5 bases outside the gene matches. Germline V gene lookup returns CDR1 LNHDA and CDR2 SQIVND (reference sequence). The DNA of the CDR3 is TGTGCCAGTAGTCTGACAGGGGGCTCGGAGACCCAGTACTTC. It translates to CASSLTGGSETQYF. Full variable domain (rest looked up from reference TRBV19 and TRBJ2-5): DGGITQSPKYLFRKEGQNVTLSCEQNLNHDAMYWYRQDPGQGLRLIYYSQIVNDFQKGDIAEGYSVSREKKESFPLTVTSAQKNPTAFYLCASSLTGGSETQYFGPGTRLLVL.